This T cell receptor (beta chain) emerged from a study of T cells in Graves' hyperthyroidism and ophthalmopathy. Researchers took RNA transcripts and amplified the TCR beta CDR3 regions from them. In the first-round RT-PCR of the TCR CDR3, the HTBI primer set was used. MiXCR, run by TCRdb on the multiplex PCR reads, gives a single entry per CDR3 protein. Among about 130,000 distinct CDR3 sequences listed, about 20% were seen once. V was trimmed by 2 bases and J by 0 bases, leaving 9 bases between them. This CDR3 comprises 14 residues. Germline V gene lookup returns CDR1 SGHDT and CDR2 YYEEEE. This clonotype was found many times.

The chain has TRBV5-6 and TRBJ2-7, with D maybe TRBD2 (5 bases). The TCR originated in a woman aged 45-65 years with Graves' hyperthyroidism that later progressed to Graves' ophthalmopathy. What was sequenced was blood. As DNA, the CDR3 is TGTGCCAGCAGCTTCGGTCGGGGCTCCTACGAGCAGTACTTC. Amino acids: CASSFGRGSYEQYF.